These T cell receptor beta chains were read from a single sample in a study of identical twins. TCRdb used MiXCR to reprocess the 5' RACE reads, holding one entry per CDR3 protein. This table has 540,000 or so distinct CDR3 sequences, about a fifth appearing once. The sample also formed part of further work on yellow fever vaccine responses in identical twins.

Sequences were obtained from CD4+ T cells sorted from blood. These TCRs come from a woman aged 18-35 years in good health. Both conserved end residues are trimmed from each CDR3.

CDR3: ASSYGSGRSNTQY; J: TRBJ2-3; V: TRBV6-5
CDR3: ASSPDVTDTQY; J: TRBJ2-3; V: TRBV12-3/TRBV12-4
CDR3: ASSHPIGGNVETQY; J: TRBJ2-5; V: TRBV4-1
CDR3: ASSDGLNSPLH; J: TRBJ1-6; V: TRBV12-3/TRBV12-4
CDR3: ASGRDLMTGNTIY; J: TRBJ1-3; V: TRBV5-5
CDR3: ASSPQDGSYEQY; J: TRBJ2-7; V: TRBV12-3/TRBV12-4
CDR3: ASGREGTDSRNQPQH; J: TRBJ1-5; V: TRBV12-3/TRBV12-4
CDR3: ASSQGTSGRSSYNEQF; J: TRBJ2-1; V: TRBV4-1
CDR3: ASSLRGWESLGEQF; J: TRBJ2-1; V: TRBV28
CDR3: ASSSRPGQGAYEQF; J: TRBJ2-1; V: TRBV5-5
CDR3: ASRIAGGNEQF; J: TRBJ2-1; V: TRBV2
CDR3: ASTTHRSDGYT; J: TRBJ1-2; V: TRBV6-6
CDR3: ASSADSGSADTQY; J: TRBJ2-3; V: TRBV2
CDR3: ASSEFGQGYGYT; J: TRBJ1-2; V: TRBV5-1
CDR3: ASSERGPLFAPLH; J: TRBJ1-6; V: TRBV2
CDR3: ASSRGGTGITDTQY; J: TRBJ2-3; V: TRBV5-1
CDR3: SVTRGGATSTDTQY; J: TRBJ2-3; V: TRBV20-1
CDR3: ASSLPSGIDEQF; J: TRBJ2-1; V: TRBV5-5
CDR3: AVRDSAGITEAF; J: TRBJ1-1; V: TRBV7-8
CDR3: ASSWGPEQF; J: TRBJ2-1; V: TRBV3-1
CDR3: ASSLGGVGETQY; J: TRBJ2-5; V: TRBV12-3/TRBV12-4
CDR3: AIGTNTEAF; J: TRBJ1-1; V: TRBV6-1
CDR3: ASSLAGGAAPHGEQF; J: TRBJ2-1; V: TRBV5-1
CDR3: ASSIADSYNEQF; J: TRBJ2-1; V: TRBV12-3/TRBV12-4
CDR3: ATSDRQHSSTDTQY; J: TRBJ2-3; V: TRBV24-1
CDR3: AISESLAQTRYNEQF; J: TRBJ2-1; V: TRBV10-3
CDR3: ASSLVLYVEAPYNEQF; J: TRBJ2-1; V: TRBV7-8
CDR3: ASRARAGAGELF; J: TRBJ2-2; V: TRBV19
CDR3: SAPKKGNQPQH; J: TRBJ1-5; V: TRBV20-1
CDR3: ATSRDGWDTQY; J: TRBJ2-3; V: TRBV15
CDR3: SANDLREGEQETQY; J: TRBJ2-5; V: TRBV20-1
CDR3: ASSEAGNSPLH; J: TRBJ1-6; V: TRBV2
CDR3: SAGEGREYEQY; J: TRBJ2-7; V: TRBV20-1
CDR3: ASSPDLESLALKQF; J: TRBJ2-1; V: TRBV5-1
CDR3: ASTRWGVGTEAF; J: TRBJ1-1; V: TRBV13
CDR3: ASRRTSDEQY; J: TRBJ2-7; V: TRBV12-3/TRBV12-4
CDR3: ASSYQGDSY; J: TRBJ2-5; V: TRBV7-9
CDR3: SVLTSGRQNTGELF; J: TRBJ2-2; V: TRBV29-1
CDR3: ACSPTGNTGELF; J: TRBJ2-2; V: TRBV12-3/TRBV12-4
CDR3: ASSLALAGDQETQY; J: TRBJ2-5; V: TRBV12-3/TRBV12-4
CDR3: ASSLVGTLDREAF; J: TRBJ1-1; V: TRBV5-6
CDR3: SAMSRRGPYQETQY; J: TRBJ2-5; V: TRBV20-1
CDR3: ASSLSGRAFEQF; J: TRBJ2-1; V: TRBV5-1
CDR3: ASSWGLAGDNEQY; J: TRBJ2-7; V: TRBV6-5
CDR3: ASRADRANTEAF; J: TRBJ1-1; V: TRBV12-3/TRBV12-4
CDR3: ASSQLAGAPGDTQY; J: TRBJ2-3; V: TRBV3-1
CDR3: SATSFNEQF; J: TRBJ2-1; V: TRBV29-1
CDR3: ASSLANGFPEAF; J: TRBJ1-1; V: TRBV5-1
CDR3: ATSETGQGAYTGELF; J: TRBJ2-2; V: TRBV24-1
CDR3: SAGGRPYEQY; J: TRBJ2-7; V: TRBV20-1
CDR3: SVSPTSGDTGELF; J: TRBJ2-2; V: TRBV29-1